This is a list of T cell receptor beta chains from one sample in a study of sequential checkpoint blockade in melanoma. Measured with immunoSEQ multiplex PCR; TCRdb has only the in-frame clones, and not every one. Among 6,800 or so clones listed, approximately 78% were seen once. Sequences were derived from CD8+ T cells sorted from blood (inferred from file names), sampled from a patient given nivolumab and ipilimumab in sequence. These receptor sequences come from a human donor with melanoma. The CDR3 runs from the conserved cysteine through the conserved F or W. Each record gives: CDR3 length, clone size, V gene, D gene, J gene, CDR3 protein, CDR3 DNA. A D gene is named only where the DNA matches it firmly. Clone size, where shown, is once, few, many, or a class for clones that have expanded.

len: 14
abundance: NA
v_gene: TRBV19
d_gene: NA
j_gene: TRBJ2-2
CDR3aa: CASTVTGYTGELFF
CDR3nt: TGTGCCAGTACCGTGACAGGTTACACCGGGGAGCTGTTTTTT

len: 11
abundance: NA
v_gene: TRBV21-1
d_gene: NA
j_gene: TRBJ1-6
CDR3aa: CASSNGSPLHF
CDR3nt: TGTGCCAGCAGCAACGGTTCACCCCTCCACTTT

len: 15
abundance: NA
v_gene: TRBV4-1
d_gene: NA
j_gene: TRBJ2-7
CDR3aa: CASSQRVQGIGEQYF
CDR3nt: TGCGCCAGCAGCCAAAGGGTCCAGGGTATAGGCGAGCAGTACTTC

len: 16
abundance: once
v_gene: TRBV7-9
d_gene: TRBD2
j_gene: TRBJ2-2
CDR3aa: CASSLRGLAGAGELFF
CDR3nt: TGTGCCAGCAGCTTACGGGGACTAGCGGGAGCCGGGGAGCTGTTTTTT

len: 14
abundance: NA
v_gene: TRBV4-1
d_gene: NA
j_gene: TRBJ1-3
CDR3aa: CASSQDSFGNTIYF
CDR3nt: TGCGCCAGCAGCCAAGACAGTTTCGGAAACACCATATATTTT

len: 18
abundance: few
v_gene: TRBV4-1
d_gene: TRBD1
j_gene: TRBJ1-2
CDR3aa: CASSQDGDRGLLTLGYTF
CDR3nt: TGCGCCAGCAGCCAAGATGGGGACAGGGGGCTTTTAACGTTGGGCTACACCTTC

len: 18
abundance: NA
v_gene: TRBV19
d_gene: TRBD2
j_gene: TRBJ2-3
CDR3aa: CASMPYGLAGGISDTQYF
CDR3nt: TGTGCCAGTATGCCGTACGGACTAGCGGGAGGGATTTCAGATACGCAGTATTTT

len: 14
abundance: once
v_gene: TRBV2
d_gene: NA
j_gene: TRBJ1-4
CDR3aa: CASRRLATNEKLFF
CDR3nt: TGTGCCAGCAGACGACTTGCAACTAATGAAAAACTGTTTTTT

len: 17
abundance: NA
v_gene: TRBV7-2
d_gene: NA
j_gene: TRBJ1-4
CDR3aa: CASSSRPRGEANEKLFF
CDR3nt: TGTGCCAGCAGCTCCCGCCCCAGGGGTGAGGCTAATGAAAAACTGTTTTTT

len: 14
abundance: once
v_gene: TRBV15
d_gene: NA
j_gene: TRBJ2-7
CDR3aa: CATSRDSHTYEQYF
CDR3nt: TGTGCCACCAGCAGGGACAGTCATACCTACGAGCAGTACTTC

len: 12
abundance: NA
v_gene: TRBV19
d_gene: TRBD1
j_gene: TRBJ1-1
CDR3aa: CASKQGETEAFF
CDR3nt: TGTGCCAGTAAACAGGGGGAAACTGAAGCTTTCTTT

len: 15
abundance: NA
v_gene: TRBV7-9
d_gene: TRBD2
j_gene: TRBJ2-5
CDR3aa: CASSLSGRADETQYF
CDR3nt: TGTGCCAGCAGCCTTAGCGGGAGGGCCGATGAGACCCAGTACTTC

len: 14
abundance: once
v_gene: TRBV19
d_gene: TRBD1
j_gene: TRBJ2-7
CDR3aa: CASRPGTGVSEQYF
CDR3nt: TGTGCCAGTAGGCCTGGGACAGGGGTTAGCGAGCAGTACTTC

len: 16
abundance: NA
v_gene: TRBV7-9
d_gene: NA
j_gene: TRBJ2-2
CDR3aa: CASSLRGLEDAGELFF
CDR3nt: TGTGCCAGCAGCTTAAGAGGGTTAGAAGACGCCGGGGAGCTGTTTTTT